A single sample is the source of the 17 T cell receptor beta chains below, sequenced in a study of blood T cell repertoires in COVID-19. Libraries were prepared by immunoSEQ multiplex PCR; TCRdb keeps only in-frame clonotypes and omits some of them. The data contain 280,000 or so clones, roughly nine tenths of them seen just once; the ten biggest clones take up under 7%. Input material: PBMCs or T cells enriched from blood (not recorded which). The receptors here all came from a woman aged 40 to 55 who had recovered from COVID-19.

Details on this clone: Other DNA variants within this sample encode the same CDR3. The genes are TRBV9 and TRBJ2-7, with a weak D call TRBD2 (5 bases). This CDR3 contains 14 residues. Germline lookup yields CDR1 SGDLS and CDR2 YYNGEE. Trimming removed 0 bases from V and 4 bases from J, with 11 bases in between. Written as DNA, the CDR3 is TGTGCCAGCAGCGTAGATGGCGGGCCGTACGAGCAGTACTTC. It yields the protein CASSVDGGPYEQYF.

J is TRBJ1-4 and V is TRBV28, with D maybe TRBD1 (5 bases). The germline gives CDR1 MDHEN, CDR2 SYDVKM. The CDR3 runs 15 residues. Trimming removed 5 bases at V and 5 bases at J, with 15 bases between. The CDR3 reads CASSPRQLANEKLFF. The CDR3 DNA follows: TGTGCCAGCAGTCCGAGACAGCTCGCGAATGAAAAACTGTTTTTT.

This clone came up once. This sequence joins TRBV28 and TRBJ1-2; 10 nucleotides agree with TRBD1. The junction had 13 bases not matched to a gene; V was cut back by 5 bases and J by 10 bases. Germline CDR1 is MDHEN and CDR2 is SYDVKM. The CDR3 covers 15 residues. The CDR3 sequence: CASSPRVGTGVLYTF. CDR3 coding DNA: TGTGCCAGCAGTCCCCGGGTGGGGACAGGGGTCCTCTACACCTTC.

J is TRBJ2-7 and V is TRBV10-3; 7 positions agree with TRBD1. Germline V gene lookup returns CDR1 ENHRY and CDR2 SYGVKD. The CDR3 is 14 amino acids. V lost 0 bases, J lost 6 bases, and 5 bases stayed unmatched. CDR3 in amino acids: CAISESTGISEQYF. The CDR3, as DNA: TGTGCCATCAGTGAGTCGACAGGGATTTCCGAGCAGTACTTC.

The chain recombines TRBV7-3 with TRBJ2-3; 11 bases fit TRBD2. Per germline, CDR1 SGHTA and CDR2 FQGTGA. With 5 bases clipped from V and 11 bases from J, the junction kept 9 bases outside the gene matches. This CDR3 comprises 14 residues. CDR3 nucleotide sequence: TGTGCCAGCAGCCCTACGACTAGCGGGATTCGGCAGTATTTT. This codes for CASSPTTSGIRQYF.

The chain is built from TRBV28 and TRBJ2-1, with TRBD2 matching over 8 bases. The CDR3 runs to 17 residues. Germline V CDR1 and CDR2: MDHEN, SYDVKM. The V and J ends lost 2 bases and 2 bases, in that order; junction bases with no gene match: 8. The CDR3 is CASSLAGGGYPYNEQFF. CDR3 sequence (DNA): TGTGCCAGCAGTTTAGCGGGAGGCGGGTACCCCTACAATGAGCAGTTCTTC. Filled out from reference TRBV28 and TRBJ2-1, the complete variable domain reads DVKVTQSSRYLVKRTGEKVFLECVQDMDHENMFWYRQDPGLGLRLIYFSYDVKMKEKGDIPEGYSVSREKKERFSLILESASTNQTSMYLCASSLAGGGYPYNEQFFGPGTRLTVL.

The DNA for the CDR3 is TGCGCCAGCAGCCAAGCGACCGGGACAGACTACTACGAGCAGTACTTC. Residues: CASSQATGTDYYEQYF. J is TRBJ2-7 and V is TRBV4-1; 7 nucleotides match TRBD1. The germline CDR1 and CDR2 sequences are MGHRA and YSYEKL. Trimming cost V 1 base and J 3 bases; bases outside gene matches: 9. The CDR3 sequence is 16 residues long.

This CDR3 is CASSFQLVSSYEQYF. The CDR3 bases are TGTGCCAGCAGCTTTCAACTGGTGAGCTCCTACGAGCAGTACTTC. V usage is TRBV7-2 and J usage is TRBJ2-7; D is uncertain. The CDR3 sequence is 15 residues long. The germline gives CDR1 SGHTA, CDR2 FQGNSA. V lost 3 bases and J lost 0, with 12 bases in between.

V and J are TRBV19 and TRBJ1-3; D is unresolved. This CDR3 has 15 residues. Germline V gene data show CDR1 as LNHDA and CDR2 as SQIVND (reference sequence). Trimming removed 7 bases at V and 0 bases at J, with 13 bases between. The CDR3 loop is CASNFRGISGNTIYF. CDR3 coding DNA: TGTGCCAGTAATTTTCGAGGAATCTCTGGAAACACCATATATTTT.

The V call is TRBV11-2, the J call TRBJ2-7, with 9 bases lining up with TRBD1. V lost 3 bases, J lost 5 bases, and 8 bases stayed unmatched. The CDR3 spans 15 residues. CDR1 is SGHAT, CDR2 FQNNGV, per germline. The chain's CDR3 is CASSFRGQGGHEQYF. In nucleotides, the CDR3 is TGTGCCAGCAGCTTCCGGGGACAGGGAGGCCACGAGCAGTACTTC.

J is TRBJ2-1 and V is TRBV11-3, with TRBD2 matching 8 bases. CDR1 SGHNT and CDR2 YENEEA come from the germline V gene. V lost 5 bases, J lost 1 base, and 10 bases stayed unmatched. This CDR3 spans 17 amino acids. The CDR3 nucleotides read TGTGCCAGCAGCGCCGGCGGGTCGGGAGGGTCCTACAATGAGCAGTTCTTC. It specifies CASSAGGSGGSYNEQFF.

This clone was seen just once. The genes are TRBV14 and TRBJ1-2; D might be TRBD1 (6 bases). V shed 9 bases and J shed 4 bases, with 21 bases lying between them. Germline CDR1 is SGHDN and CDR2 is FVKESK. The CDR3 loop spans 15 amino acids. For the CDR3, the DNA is TGTGCCAGGTCGGTCCCGGGACGGGACACCTATGGCTACACCTTC. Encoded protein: CARSVPGRDTYGYTF.

The CDR3 coding sequence is TGTGCCAGCAGCTACACAGAGTACCAAGAGACCCAGTACTTC. Amino acid sequence: CASSYTEYQETQYF. This rearrangement joins TRBV7-9 to TRBJ2-5; no clear D. This CDR3 contains 14 residues. From germline, CDR1 is SEHNR and CDR2 FQNEAQ (reference sequence). Trimming cost V 4 bases and J 0 bases, with 9 bases left between them.

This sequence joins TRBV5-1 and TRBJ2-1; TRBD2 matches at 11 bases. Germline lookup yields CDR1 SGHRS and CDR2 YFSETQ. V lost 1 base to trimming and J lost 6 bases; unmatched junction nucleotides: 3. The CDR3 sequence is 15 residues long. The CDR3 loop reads CASSLLAGGSNEQFF. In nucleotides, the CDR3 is TGCGCCAGCAGCTTGCTAGCGGGAGGTTCCAATGAGCAGTTCTTC.

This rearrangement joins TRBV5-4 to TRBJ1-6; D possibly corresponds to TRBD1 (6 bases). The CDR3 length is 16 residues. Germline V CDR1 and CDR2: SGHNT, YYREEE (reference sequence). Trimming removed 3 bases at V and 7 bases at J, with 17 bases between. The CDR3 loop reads CASSSKAGARNSPLHF. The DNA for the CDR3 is TGTGCCAGCAGCTCGAAAGCAGGGGCGCGGAATTCACCCCTCCACTTT. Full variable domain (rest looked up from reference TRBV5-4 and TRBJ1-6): ETGVTQSPTHLIKTRGQQVTLRCSSQSGHNTVSWYQQALGQGPQFIFQYYREEENGRGNFPPRFSGLQFPNYSSELNVNALELDDSALYLCASSSKAGARNSPLHFGNGTRLTVT.

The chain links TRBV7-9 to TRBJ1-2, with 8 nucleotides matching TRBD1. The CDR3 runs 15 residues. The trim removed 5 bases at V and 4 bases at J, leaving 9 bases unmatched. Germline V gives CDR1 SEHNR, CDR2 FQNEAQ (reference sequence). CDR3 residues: CASSQGAQGRYGYTF. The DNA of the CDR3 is TGTGCCAGCAGCCAGGGGGCGCAGGGACGCTATGGCTACACCTTC.

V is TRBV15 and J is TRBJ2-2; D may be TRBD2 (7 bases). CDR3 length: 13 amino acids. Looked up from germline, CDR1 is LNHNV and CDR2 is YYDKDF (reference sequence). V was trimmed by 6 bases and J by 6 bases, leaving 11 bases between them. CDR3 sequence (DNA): TGTGCCACCAGAAGCGGGACATCCGGGGAGCTGTTTTTT. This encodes CATRSGTSGELFF.